This section outlines one T cell receptor (beta chain) sequence together with its context. What it binds is not known. This specimen comes from a study of vaccination effects on CD4 cells after COVID-19. The V segment lost 7 bases and the J segment 6 bases; nucleotides outside the gene matches: 7. Germline values: CDR1 SNHLY, CDR2 FYNNEI. There are 14 residues in the CDR3. Antigen-specific CD4+ T cells expanded by the ViraFEST assay with viral peptide pools were then sequenced. CD4+ T cells were isolated after about nine days of culture. All vaccine recipients tested negative for nucleocapsid antibodies and had never contracted SARS-CoV-2 infection. Cultures used 1.5 million to 2 million PBMC per well, 9.5 to 10 IU/ml IL-2 and approximately 10 ug/ml peptides. Half of the medium was exchanged for IL-2 medium on both days 3 and 7. Profiling relied on immunoSEQ multiplex PCR, and the TCRdb table lists in-frame clones only, not all of them. The sample has fewer than 30,000 clones, 76% seen once.

The V and J genes are TRBV2 and TRBJ2-2; 8 bases line up with TRBD1. The sequence came from a human donor who received a COVID-19 vaccine. The sequenced sample was CD4+ T cells from PBMCs cultured with HCoV-NL63 spike peptides, obtained before COVID-19 vaccination. The CDR3 sequence: CASNGQGTAGELFF. CDR3 nucleotide sequence: TGTGCCAGCAACGGACAGGGTACCGCCGGGGAGCTGTTTTTT.